The sample holds a few counts of the clone carrying this T cell receptor (beta chain). The target antigen is unknown. This sample was included in a study of beta chain features in type 1 diabetes. Findings and caveats of the study: Type 1 diabetes patients had TCRB CDR3s that were shorter (moderately but significantly so) in all four CD4+ subsets. Across patients, naive, central memory and Treg TCRB repertoires exhibited apparently greater similarity than was observed across healthy donors.

Expressed TCRB transcripts got sequenced, as all isolated RNA was reverse transcribed. TCRdb keeps only in-frame clones here, not all; method: immunoSEQ multiplex PCR. This table has roughly 340,000 clones, about 14% appearing once. It was via CD45RO/CCR7/CD25/CD127/CD95/CD27 that CD4+ naive, central memory, regulatory and stem cell-like memory cells were sorted. Purity exceeding 95% was reached by all sorted populations. Germline loops: CDR1 MNHEY, CDR2 SVGAGI. With 6 bases clipped from V and 7 bases from J, the junction kept 11 bases outside the gene matches. The CDR3 contains 14 residues. This sequence originates from a young woman with type 1 diabetes. The sequencing input was naive CD4+ T cells from blood. This chain links TRBV6-5 with TRBJ2-7; the match to TRBD1 covers 8 bases. CDR3 coding DNA: TGTGCCAGCAGACCGGGACAGGTCATAGGGGAGCAGTACTTC. Its protein is CASRPGQVIGEQYF.